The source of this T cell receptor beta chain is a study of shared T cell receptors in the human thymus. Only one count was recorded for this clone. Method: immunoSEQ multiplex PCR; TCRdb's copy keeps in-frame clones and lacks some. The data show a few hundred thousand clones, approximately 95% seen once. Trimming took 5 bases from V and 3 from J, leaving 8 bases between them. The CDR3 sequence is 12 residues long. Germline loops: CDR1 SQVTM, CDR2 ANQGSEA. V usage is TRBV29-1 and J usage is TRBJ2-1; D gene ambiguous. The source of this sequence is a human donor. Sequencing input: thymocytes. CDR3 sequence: CSVFGNYNEQFF. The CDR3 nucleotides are TGCAGCGTTTTCGGCAACTACAATGAGCAGTTCTTC.